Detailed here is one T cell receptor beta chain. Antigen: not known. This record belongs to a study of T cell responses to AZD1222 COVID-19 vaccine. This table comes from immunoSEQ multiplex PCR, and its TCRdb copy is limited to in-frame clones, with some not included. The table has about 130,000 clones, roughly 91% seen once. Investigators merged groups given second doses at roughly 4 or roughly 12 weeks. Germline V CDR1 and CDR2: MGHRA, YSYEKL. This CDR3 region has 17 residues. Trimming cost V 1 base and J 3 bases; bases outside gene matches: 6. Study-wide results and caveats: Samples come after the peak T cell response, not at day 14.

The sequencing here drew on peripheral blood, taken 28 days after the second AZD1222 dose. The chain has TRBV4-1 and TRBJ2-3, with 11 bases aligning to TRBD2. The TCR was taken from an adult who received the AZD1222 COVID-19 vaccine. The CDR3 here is CASSQGGTSGPTDTQYF. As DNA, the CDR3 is TGCGCCAGCAGCCAAGGAGGGACTAGCGGACCAACAGATACGCAGTATTTT.